This TCR beta chain was obtained from a study of OX40 agonist ivuxolimab in advanced cancers. Study-wide background: An anti-OX40 (CD134) antibody with agonistic activity, ivuxolimab, was administered to patients. Broader study findings: In the expanded peripheral T cells, antigen specificity was never determined. Partial responders treated at 0.1-3.0 mg/kg exhibited clonal expansion among the lowest measured. Low normalized T-cell clonal expansion was also seen in some nonresponders.

As regards this clone: What it binds is unknown.

Sequencing used immunoSEQ multiplex PCR; TCRdb keeps in-frame clones, though not all of them. The table has over 45,000 clones, around 83% seen once. This TCR derives from an adult with an advanced solid tumor such as melanoma, head and neck, liver or kidney cancer. The sequenced sample was CD4+ or CD8+ T cells sorted from blood, obtained in a trial of the OX40 agonist ivuxolimab.

CDR3 in DNA: TGTGCCACCAGCAGAGATCCCCAGCAACCTATTGATGGCTACACCTTC. This gives the protein CATSRDPQQPIDGYTF. The chain carries TRBV15 and TRBJ1-2; D is unclear. Trimming removed 0 bases from V and 6 bases from J, with 17 bases in between. Germline V gene lookup returns CDR1 LNHNV and CDR2 YYDKDF (reference sequence). The CDR3 runs 16 residues.